This TCR beta chain came from a study of breast tumors, draining lymph nodes, adjacent tissues. Notes on the study in general: Luminal-like breast cancer showed significantly greater tumor-nontumor repertoire similarity than basal-like breast cancer did. Tumor TCR diversity was below lymph nodes but above nontumor tissue. Tumor T cell lymph node origin was a supported hypothesis, not proven.

Germline loops: CDR1 SQVTM, CDR2 ANQGSEA. The CDR3 extends over 15 amino acids. V was pared by 6 bases and J by 4 bases, with 19 bases between. A word on this clonotype: Its target is not known.

TCRdb analysed the multiplex PCR reads with MiXCR anew, one entry per CDR3 protein. The data show roughly 21,000 distinct CDR3 sequences, with roughly 50% seen just once and around 8% held by the top ten. This TCR was recovered from a female donor with breast cancer. Some clones in this sample may be carry-over from other donors' samples. The gene calls are TRBV29-1 and TRBJ1-5, with a tentative D call TRBD1 (6 bases). Specimen: breast tumor tissue. The CDR3 spells CSVSSQGRGNQPQHF. In DNA, the CDR3 is TGCAGCGTCTCCAGTCAAGGCAGGGGTAATCAGCCCCAGCATTTT.